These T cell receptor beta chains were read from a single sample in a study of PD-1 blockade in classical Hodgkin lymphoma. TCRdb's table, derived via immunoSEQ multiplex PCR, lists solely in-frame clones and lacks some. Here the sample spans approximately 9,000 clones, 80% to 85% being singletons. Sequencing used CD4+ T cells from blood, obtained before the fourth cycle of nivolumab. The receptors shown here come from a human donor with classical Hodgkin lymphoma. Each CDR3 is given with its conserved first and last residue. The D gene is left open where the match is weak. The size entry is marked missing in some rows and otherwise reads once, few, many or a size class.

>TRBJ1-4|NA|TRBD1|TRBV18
CASSPPTGIPGGLFF
TGTGCCAGCTCACCACCAACAGGGATTCCAGGGGGCCTGTTTTTT
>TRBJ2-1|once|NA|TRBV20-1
CSARLVNEQFF
TGCAGTGCTAGACTAGTAAATGAGCAGTTCTTC
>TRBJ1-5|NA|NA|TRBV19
CASSPGTPLRPQHF
TGTGCCAGTAGTCCCGGGACACCCTTAAGGCCCCAGCATTTT
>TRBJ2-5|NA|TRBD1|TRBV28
CASRSGTGPRETQYF
TGTGCCAGCAGGTCCGGGACAGGCCCCAGGGAGACCCAGTACTTC
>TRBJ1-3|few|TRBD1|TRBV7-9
CASSLATGGLSGNTIYF
TGTGCCAGCAGCTTAGCGACAGGGGGCCTCTCTGGAAACACCATATATTTT
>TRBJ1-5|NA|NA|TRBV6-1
CASALMIQVEQPQHF
TGTGCCAGCGCATTAATGATACAGGTGGAACAGCCCCAGCATTTT
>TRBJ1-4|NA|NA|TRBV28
CASSSFRELEKLFF
TGTGCCAGCAGCTCTTTCCGGGAGTTGGAAAAACTGTTTTTT
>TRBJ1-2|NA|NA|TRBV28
CASSLVGSNYGYTF
TGTGCCAGCAGTTTAGTAGGCAGTAACTATGGCTACACCTTC
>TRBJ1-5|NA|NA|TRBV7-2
CASKGTHSNQPQHF
TGTGCCAGCAAGGGGACCCATAGCAATCAGCCCCAGCATTTT
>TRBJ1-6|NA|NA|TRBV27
CASRGTTYNSPLHF
TGTGCCAGCAGGGGGACAACCTATAATTCACCCCTCCACTTT
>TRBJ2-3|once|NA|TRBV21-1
CASSDRPKIYRTDTQYF
TGTGCCAGCAGCGATCGACCGAAAATTTACCGCACAGATACGCAGTATTTT
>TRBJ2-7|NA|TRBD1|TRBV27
CASSPRDRVYEQYF
TGTGCCAGCAGCCCCCGGGACAGGGTCTACGAGCAGTACTTC
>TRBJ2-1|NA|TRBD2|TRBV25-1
CASSAGTRGSYNEQFF
TGTGCCAGCAGTGCCGGGACTAGGGGCTCCTACAATGAGCAGTTCTTC
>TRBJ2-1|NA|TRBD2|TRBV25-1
CASSLAGRGGVNEQFF
TGTGCCAGCAGCTTGGCCGGGCGGGGGGGCGTAAATGAGCAGTTCTTC
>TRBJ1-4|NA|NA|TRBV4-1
CASSQESGITPRIMQKLFF
TGCGCCAGCAGCCAAGAGTCAGGGATCACACCCAGGATCATGCAAAAACTGTTTTTT
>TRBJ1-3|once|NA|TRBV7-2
CASSLTLSGNTIYF
TGTGCCAGCAGCTTAACCCTGTCTGGAAACACCATATATTTT
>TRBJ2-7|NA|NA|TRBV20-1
CSARRTYEQYF
TGCAGTGCTAGACGCACCTACGAGCAGTACTTC
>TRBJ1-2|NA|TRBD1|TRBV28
CASSLLPGQGAGYTF
TGTGCCAGCAGTTTGCTACCGGGACAGGGTGCGGGCTACACCTTC
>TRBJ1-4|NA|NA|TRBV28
CASSFVQGNEKLFF
TGTGCCAGCAGTTTCGTCCAGGGTAATGAAAAACTGTTTTTT
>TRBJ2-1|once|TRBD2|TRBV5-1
CASSLGDSGGREQFF
TGCGCCAGCAGCTTGGGTGATAGCGGGGGACGGGAGCAGTTCTTC
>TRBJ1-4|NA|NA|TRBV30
CAWSKPSGYEKLFF
TGTGCCTGGAGTAAGCCCAGTGGCTATGAAAAACTGTTTTTT
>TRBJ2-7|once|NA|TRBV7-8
CAGGAPRSYEQYF
TGTGCGGGGGGGGCACCCCGCTCCTACGAGCAGTACTTC
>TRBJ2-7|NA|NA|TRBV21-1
CASSKVAREHYEQYF
TGTGCCAGCAGCAAAGTTGCCAGGGAACATTACGAGCAGTACTTC
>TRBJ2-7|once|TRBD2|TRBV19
CASSLRGGRYEQYF
TGTGCCAGTAGTCTCCGCGGGGGGAGGTACGAGCAGTACTTC
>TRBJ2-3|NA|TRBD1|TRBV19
CASSRQGMASDTQYF
TGTGCCAGTAGTAGACAGGGGATGGCGTCAGATACGCAGTATTTT
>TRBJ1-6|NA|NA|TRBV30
CAWSVPGRSPLHF
TGTGCCTGGAGTGTACCAGGGAGGTCACCCCTCCACTTT
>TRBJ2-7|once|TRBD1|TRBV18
CASSRTGQGYEQYF
TGTGCCAGCTCACGTACGGGACAGGGTTACGAGCAGTACTTC
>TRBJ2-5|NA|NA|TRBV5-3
CATLGGLSLEQYF
TGTGCCACGCTCGGGGGGCTGTCGTTGGAGCAGTACTTC
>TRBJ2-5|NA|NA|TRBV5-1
CASSFQETQYF
TGCGCCAGCAGCTTCCAAGAGACCCAGTACTTC
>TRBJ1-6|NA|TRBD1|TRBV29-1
CSVKQGADNSPLHF
TGCAGCGTTAAACAGGGGGCTGATAATTCACCCCTCCACTTT
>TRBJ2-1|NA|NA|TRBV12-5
CASGLGGLNNEQFF
TGTGCTAGTGGTTTGGGCGGACTTAACAATGAGCAGTTCTTC
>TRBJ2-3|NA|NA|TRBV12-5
CASGLGNWNTQYF
TGTGCTAGTGGTTTGGGGAATTGGAATACGCAGTATTTT
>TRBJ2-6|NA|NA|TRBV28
CASSLGKTGANVLTF
TGTGCCAGCAGTTTGGGGAAGACTGGGGCCAACGTCCTGACTTTC
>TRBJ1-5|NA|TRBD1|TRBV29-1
CSASGQGNQPQHF
TGCAGCGCCTCCGGACAGGGCAATCAGCCCCAGCATTTT
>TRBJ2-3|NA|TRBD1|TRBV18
CASSLDRSGDTQYF
TGTGCCAGCTCGCTGGACAGGTCGGGAGATACGCAGTATTTT
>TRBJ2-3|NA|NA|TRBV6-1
CASRKDTDTQYF
TGTGCCAGCAGGAAGGACACAGATACGCAGTATTTT
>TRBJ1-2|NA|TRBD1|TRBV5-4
CASSSGGQDGYTF
TGTGCCAGCAGCTCAGGGGGACAGGACGGCTACACCTTC
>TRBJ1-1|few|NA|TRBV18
CASSPLLWSEAFF
TGTGCCAGCTCACCACTCTTGTGGAGTGAAGCTTTCTTT
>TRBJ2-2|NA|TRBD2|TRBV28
CASSLLGLAGGRGELFF
TGTGCCAGCAGTCTACTCGGACTAGCGGGAGGTCGGGGGGAGCTGTTTTTT
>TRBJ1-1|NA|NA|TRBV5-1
CASSASPVDTEAFF
TGCGCCAGCAGCGCAAGCCCAGTTGACACTGAAGCTTTCTTT
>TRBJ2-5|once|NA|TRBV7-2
CASSLGLTGTEETQYF
TGTGCCAGCAGCTTAGGTTTAACAGGAACAGAGGAGACCCAGTACTTC
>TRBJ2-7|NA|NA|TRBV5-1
CASSLMTGWGKAYEQYF
TGCGCCAGCAGCTTGATGACGGGGTGGGGGAAAGCCTACGAGCAGTACTTC
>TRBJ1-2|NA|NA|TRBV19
CASSNREAYGYTF
TGTGCCAGTAGTAACAGGGAAGCCTATGGCTACACCTTC
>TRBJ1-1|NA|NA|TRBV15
CATSRDAGDTEAFF
TGTGCCACCAGCAGAGATGCGGGAGACACTGAAGCTTTCTTT
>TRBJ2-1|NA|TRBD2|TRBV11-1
CASSLGTSAEQFF
TGTGCCAGCAGCTTGGGGACTAGCGCTGAGCAGTTCTTC
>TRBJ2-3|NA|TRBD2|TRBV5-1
CASSLVGTRGADTQYF
TGCGCCAGCAGCTTGGTAGGGACTAGAGGGGCAGATACGCAGTATTTT
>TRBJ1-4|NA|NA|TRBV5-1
CASSPQLPEKKLFF
TGCGCCAGCAGTCCACAGCTCCCCGAAAAAAAACTGTTTTTT
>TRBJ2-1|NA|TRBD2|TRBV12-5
CASGLVLAGGNEQFF
TGTGCTAGTGGTTTGGTACTAGCGGGAGGCAATGAGCAGTTCTTC
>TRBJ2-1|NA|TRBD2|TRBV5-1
CASSLVLAEDNEQFF
TGCGCCAGCAGCTTGGTACTAGCGGAGGACAATGAGCAGTTCTTC
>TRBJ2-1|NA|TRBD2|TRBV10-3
CAISDSGGGYNEQFF
TGTGCCATCAGTGATTCTGGGGGGGGGTACAATGAGCAGTTCTTC
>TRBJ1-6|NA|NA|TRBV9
CASSVGGLGSPLHF
TGTGCCAGCAGCGTAGGGGGGCTCGGTTCACCCCTCCACTTT
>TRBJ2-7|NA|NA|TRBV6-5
CASSTRFYEQYF
TGTGCCAGCAGTACCCGATTCTACGAGCAGTACTTC
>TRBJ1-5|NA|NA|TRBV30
CAWGRTPNQPQHF
TGTGCCTGGGGGCGGACACCTAATCAGCCCCAGCATTTT